The clone carrying this TCR beta chain showed up many times. The antigen remains undetermined. TCRdb fed the 5' RACE reads into MiXCR, producing one record per CDR3 protein. The sample consists of around 30,000 distinct CDR3 sequences, more than 4% of them appearing once. The CDR3 spans 15 residues. V gave up 1 base and J gave up 5 bases, with 14 bases separating them. From germline, CDR1 is MNHNS and CDR2 SASEGT. The sample comes from a study of neurological immune-mediated disorders. Points from the study as a whole: There were no CDR3 amino acid sequences shared by expanded clones across subjects, a result suggesting private repertoires in all groups.

Sequencing used CD4+ T cells from blood. This chain uses TRBV6-1 with TRBJ2-5, with a weak D call TRBD2 (6 bases). The sequence derives from a woman in her thirties or forties in good health. CDR3 DNA sequence: TGTGCCAGCAGTGAAGGAAGCGCGGGGCGGGAGACCCAGTACTTC. This codes for CASSEGSAGRETQYF.